This is a list of T cell receptor beta chains from one sample in a study of identical twins. TCRdb processed the 5' RACE reads anew with MiXCR; each CDR3 protein has one entry. The table shows under 900,000 distinct CDR3 sequences, with approximately 13% occurring only once. The same data also went into a second study, on yellow fever vaccine responses in identical twins.

The sequenced sample consisted of PBMCs. Receptors were obtained from a woman in her late teens or twenties in good health. Each CDR3 is given with its conserved first and last residue. Each record gives: J gene, V gene, CDR3 protein.

>TRBJ2-1|TRBV7-8
CASSYRTGTRNEQFF
>TRBJ2-1|TRBV20-1
CSAGGPWMGEQFF
>TRBJ2-5|TRBV12-3/TRBV12-4
CASRQDQETQYF
>TRBJ1-1|TRBV12-3/TRBV12-4
CASSLARGTGAFF
>TRBJ2-3|TRBV5-1
CASSLATSVIDTQYF
>TRBJ1-1|TRBV29-1
CSVVEAVGSAEAFF
>TRBJ1-2|TRBV2
CASSEAGLKTDGYTF
>TRBJ2-7|TRBV2
CASSTRDNTEQYF
>TRBJ2-1|TRBV13
CASSLEGLAGQYVDNEQFF
>TRBJ2-2|TRBV4-1
CASSQPRGGRGVTGELFF
>TRBJ2-2|TRBV5-1
CASSLTVNTGELFF
>TRBJ2-7|TRBV6-2/TRBV6-3
CASSYAGTGDVYEQYF
>TRBJ2-7|TRBV9
CASSPRDKAYEQYF
>TRBJ2-4|TRBV11-2
CASSGAAGEAKNIQYF
>TRBJ2-1|TRBV20-1
CSARTSGSPFYNEQFF
>TRBJ2-3|TRBV5-1
CASSVSPQDTQYF
>TRBJ1-2|TRBV28
CATRQGLGYTF
>TRBJ2-1|TRBV20-1
CSAHGTSDYNEQFF
>TRBJ1-6|TRBV20-1
CSAEPGTGNSPLHF
>TRBJ2-5|TRBV14
CASSPGAGETQYF
>TRBJ1-1|TRBV3-1
CASSQEGPRAEAFF
>TRBJ2-1|TRBV2
CASSGEANNYNEQFF
>TRBJ2-5|TRBV7-2
CASSLPGASETQYF
>TRBJ2-5|TRBV29-1
CSVEWGSGGLTQYF
>TRBJ2-3|TRBV15
CATSRDPVGGLTDTQYF
>TRBJ2-3|TRBV5-1
CASSLGQGVGTDTQYF